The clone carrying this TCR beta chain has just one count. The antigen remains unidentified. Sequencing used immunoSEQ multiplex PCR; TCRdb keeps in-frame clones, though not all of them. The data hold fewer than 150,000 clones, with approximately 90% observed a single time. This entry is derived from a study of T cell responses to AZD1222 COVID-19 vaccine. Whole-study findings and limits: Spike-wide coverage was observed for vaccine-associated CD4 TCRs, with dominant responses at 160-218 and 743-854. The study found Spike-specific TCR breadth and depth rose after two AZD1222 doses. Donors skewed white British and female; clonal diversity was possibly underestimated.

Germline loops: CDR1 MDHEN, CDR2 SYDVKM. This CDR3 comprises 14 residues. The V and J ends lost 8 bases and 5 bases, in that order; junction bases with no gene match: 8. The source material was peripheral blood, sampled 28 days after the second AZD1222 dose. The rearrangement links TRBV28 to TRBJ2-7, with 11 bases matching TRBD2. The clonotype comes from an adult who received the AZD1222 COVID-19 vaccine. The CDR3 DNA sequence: TGTGCCAGCGACACTAGCGGGAGTCGGAACGAGCAGTACTTC. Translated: CASDTSGSRNEQYF. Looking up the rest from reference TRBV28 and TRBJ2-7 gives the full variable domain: DVKVTQSSRYLVKRTGEKVFLECVQDMDHENMFWYRQDPGLGLRLIYFSYDVKMKEKGDIPEGYSVSREKKERFSLILESASTNQTSMYLCASDTSGSRNEQYFGPGTRLTVT.